This TCR gamma chain was captured in a study of gamma delta lymphoproliferative disorders and STAT genes. This clone is judged medium-sized. Sequencing used genomic DNA taken from PBMCs of patients and controls. TCRdb reprocessed the multiplex PCR reads using CATT. This table holds over 2,000 gamma-chain clones, around 11% found once. CDR3 length: 16 residues. Germline CDR1 reads EGSTGY; CDR2 reads YDSYTSSV. The V and J ends lost 1 base and 3 bases, in that order; junction bases with no gene match: 12. The chain combines TRGV4 with TRGJ1 or TRGJ2. The J gene, missing from TCRdb, was assigned here through DNA to germline matching. The sequenced sample consisted of blood. The origin of this receptor is a human donor in good health. The CDR3 protein is CATWDGQRTLYYKKLF. CDR3 in DNA: TGTGCCACCTGGGATGGCCAACGGACCCTTTATTATAAGAAACTCTTT.